This T cell receptor (beta chain) was sequenced in a study of CD8+CD57+ T cells in acquired aplastic anemia. Study overall: Yields of DNA that came from sorted CD4+ and CD8+ cells averaged about 3 ug. Study-level results: Common to patients and controls were about 31 CD8+ CDR3 sequences. CD8+ Simpson's diversity in patients was not significantly different from that in controls.

CDR3 and TCR beta VDJ profiling relied on a genomic DNA template. TCRdb re-derived calls from the reads in MiXCR, one entry per CDR3 protein. Among about 180,000 distinct CDR3 sequences listed, roughly 50% were seen once. This CDR3 contains 15 residues. Germline CDR1 reads LGHNT; CDR2 reads FRNRAP. V shed 4 bases and J shed 0 bases, with 11 bases lying between them. This clonotype was found many times. Its antigen is not identified. CD8+CD57+ cell expansion had been shown by flow cytometry in patients chosen for sequencing. There were no patients without severe acquired aplastic anemia. The chain has TRBV12-5 and TRBJ2-3; no definite D call. Source material: sorted CD4+, CD8+, or CD8+CD57+ T cells (not recorded which) from PBMCs. This sequence originates from a human donor with aplastic anemia. CDR3 sequence (DNA): TGTGCTAGTGGTTCGACCGCGGCTAGCACAGATACGCAGTATTTT. Encoded protein: CASGSTAASTDTQYF.